Following are 3 T cell receptor beta chains from one sample sequenced in a study of T cell responses to AZD1222 COVID-19 vaccine. Profiling relied on immunoSEQ multiplex PCR, and the TCRdb table lists in-frame clones only, not all of them. The sample contains 95,000 to 150,000 clones, around 90% of which appear only once. Here the sequenced sample was peripheral blood, taken 28 days after the second AZD1222 dose. Receptors were obtained from an adult who received the AZD1222 COVID-19 vaccine.

This rearrangement joins TRBV18 to TRBJ2-7, with 8 bases lining up with TRBD1. Germline lookup yields CDR1 KGHSH and CDR2 LQKENI. The V segment lost 4 bases and the J segment 2 bases; nucleotides outside the gene matches: 7. CDR3 length: 15 amino acids. The CDR3 sequence is CASSRGQGGPYEQYF. The CDR3 bases are TGTGCCAGCTCACGCGGACAGGGTGGACCCTACGAGCAGTACTTC.

The chain has TRBV6-5 and TRBJ1-6; D gene uncertain. With 2 bases removed from V and 10 bases from J, the gap between germline ends came to 12 bases. Germline CDR1 reads MNHEY; CDR2 reads SVGAGI. The CDR3 length is 14 residues. For the CDR3, the DNA is TGTGCCAGCAGTTACCTAGCAGAAACCTCACCCCTCCACTTT. The encoded protein is CASSYLAETSPLHF.

This rearrangement joins TRBV5-1 to TRBJ2-6; D ambiguous. Germline V gene lookup returns CDR1 SGHRS and CDR2 YFSETQ. This CDR3 comprises 12 residues. V was cut by 5 bases and J by 2 bases, with 2 bases left in between. CDR3 sequence (DNA): TGCGCCAGCAGACCTGGGGCCAACGTCCTGACTTTC. Amino acids: CASRPGANVLTF. The whole variable domain, remainder taken from reference TRBV5-1 and TRBJ2-6, is KAGVTQTPRYLIKTRGQQVTLSCSPISGHRSVSWYQQTPGQGLQFLFEYFSETQRNKGNFPGRFSGRQFSNSRSEMNVSTLELGDSALYLCASRPGANVLTFGAGSRLTVL.